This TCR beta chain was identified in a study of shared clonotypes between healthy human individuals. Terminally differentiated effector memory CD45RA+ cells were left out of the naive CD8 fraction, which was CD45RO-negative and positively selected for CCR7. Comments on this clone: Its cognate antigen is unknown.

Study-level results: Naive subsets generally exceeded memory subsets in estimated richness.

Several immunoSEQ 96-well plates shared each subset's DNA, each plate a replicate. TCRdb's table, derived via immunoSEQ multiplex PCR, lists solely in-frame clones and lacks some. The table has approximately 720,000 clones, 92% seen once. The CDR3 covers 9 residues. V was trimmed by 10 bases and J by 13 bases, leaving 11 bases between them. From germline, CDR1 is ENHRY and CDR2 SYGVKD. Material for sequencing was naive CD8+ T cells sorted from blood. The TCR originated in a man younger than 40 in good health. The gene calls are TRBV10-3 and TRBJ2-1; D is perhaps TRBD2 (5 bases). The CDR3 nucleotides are TGTGCCAGGGCTAGCCCCCAGTTCTTC. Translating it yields CARASPQFF.